The sequence of this T cell receptor beta chain was determined in a study of T cells in Graves' hyperthyroidism and ophthalmopathy (dated by TCRdb to between 2019 and 2020). About the full investigation: Peripheral blood was collected at initial diagnosis, before any treatment. To identify TCR V-J signatures that set the groups apart, the researchers used a discovery cohort of 100 or so patients, made up of roughly 40 with Graves' ophthalmopathy and some 55 with stable Graves' hyperthyroidism. Prospective prediction of ophthalmopathy was tested in an independent validation cohort of about 19 hyperthyroidism patients and around 16 patients who later progressed to ophthalmopathy. For training and testing, the 100 or so patients in the discovery cohort were randomly divided in a 7:3 ratio. Thyroid tissue and blood T-cell repertoires from about 6 Graves' hyperthyroidism patients were also compared in the study. Following sampling, methimazole starting at 30 mg daily was given to hyperthyroidism patients, and high-dose intravenous methylprednisolone was given to ophthalmopathy patients. The paper describes TCR Vbeta CDR3 sequencing of more than 120 peripheral blood samples, made up of some 42 ophthalmopathy patients, 70 to 75 hyperthyroidism patients and 17 progressor patients. What the authors observed across the whole study: During validation, the model predicted progression to ophthalmopathy a median of around six months ahead of onset, with roughly 65% sensitivity and 72.22% specificity. Blood samples also contained most of the expanded thyroid clonotypes (frequency above 0.001), which suggests that blood repertoires may reflect thyroid immune responses. Sample size was not statistically predetermined, and investigators were not blinded to group allocation. Ophthalmopathy was separated from stable hyperthyroidism by a 13 V-J signature model, with over 85% sensitivity and about 81% specificity obtained in cross-validation and 80%/75% obtained in testing.

This clonotype was observed many times. This receptor's antigen is unknown. Base quality data are lacking; no much larger clone is found one base away. Counted from cysteine to phenylalanine, this CDR3 has 15 amino acids. Kept here is only the CDR3 DNA, which spans 45 bases and is read in frame from base 1. Via the germline V gene, CDR1 is SGHTA and CDR2 FQGTGA. The germline V end is reduced by 6 bases and the J end by 5 bases; junction bases left unmatched: 12. Stable Graves' hyperthyroidism was defined as no progression to ophthalmopathy during 18 months of follow-up. Hyperthyroidism patients were newly diagnosed, had a disease duration of under 2 months, and were aged 18 to 65 years. Exclusion was applied to patients with uncontrolled infections, other autoimmune diseases, pregnancy or lactation. Diagnoses were based on clinical symptoms, serum thyroxine and TRAb, thyroid ultrasound and orbital computed tomography. Ficoll-Paque density gradient centrifugation was used to isolate PBMCs from approximately 11 ml of fresh peripheral blood. Total RNA was extracted using Trizol reagent, and RNA quality was assessed on an Agilent 2100 Bioanalyzer.

TCR beta CDR3 regions were amplified from RNA transcripts. The TCR CDR3 was subjected to a first round of RT-PCR using the HTBI primer set and the Qiagen OneStep RT-PCR kit. Libraries were constructed in a second round of multiplex PCR, after which size selection and purification were carried out. The libraries were sequenced on an Illumina HiSeq2000 using paired-end 100 bp reads. As for the authors' bioinformatics: SOAPnuke was used to process the raw data, throwing out any read that contained adapters or uncalled bases, had a mean Phred below 15, or lacked an exact constant-primer or identifier match. High-quality paired reads were merged with COPE v1.2.5, and unique nucleotide sequences were defined as clonotypes. MiTCR v1.1 was used to align clonotypes to the IMGT TRBV, TRBD and TRBJ reference segments. Analysis was restricted to V-J combinations with a frequency above 0.0001, which covered about 99% of repertoires. A TCS score was defined as the ratio of F50 (clonal expansion) to E x V (chaos), with BLOSUM62-based TCRdist applied between CDR3 peptides within each V-J. Welch's t-statistics and random forest reduced 500 to 650 V-J features to roughly 13, which were used in a naive Bayes classifier (R e1071). Thyroid-blood repertoire similarity was quantified with the Morisita-Horn index. In TCRdb, the public reads were trimmed at Q25 with fastp and aligned with MiXCR, with productive beta chains retained. Under each unique CDR3 protein, matching rows form one entry showing the most common genes and DNA. For this entry, the V and J calls and clone size follow TCRdb and not the study's own pipeline. Counted in this sample were around 800,000 distinct CDR3 sequences; about two fifths of them appeared once. The ten largest clones capture approximately 8.7% of the sample.

Recombination connected TRBV7-3 to TRBJ2-5; 7 bases in the junction line up with TRBD2. The sequencing input was blood. This clonotype was obtained from a man in his late teens or twenties with Graves' hyperthyroidism. The CDR3 protein: CASSPMGRAGETQYF. The nucleotide sequence is given as TGTGCCAGCAGTCCGATGGGGAGGGCGGGGGAGACCCAGTACTTC.